Below are 14 T cell receptor beta chains sequenced from a single sample in a study of T cells in Graves' hyperthyroidism and ophthalmopathy. RNA transcripts provided the source from which TCR beta CDR3 regions were amplified. When the TCR CDR3 underwent first-round RT-PCR, the HTBI primer set was used. From the multiplex PCR reads, TCRdb called clonotypes with MiXCR, one entry per CDR3 protein. This table holds 400,000 to 500,000 distinct CDR3 sequences, approximately 14% found once. Sample: blood. The origin of the receptors is a man younger than 35 with Graves' ophthalmopathy.

This clonotype was counted ten times or more. The V call is TRBV9, the J call TRBJ2-1; tentative D call: TRBD1 (6 bases). This CDR3 comprises 14 residues. V was pared by 0 bases and J by 8 bases, with 12 bases between. The germline CDR1 and CDR2 sequences are SGDLS and YYNGEE. The CDR3 sequence: CASSVEGGTDEQFF. DNA for the CDR3: TGTGCCAGCAGCGTAGAAGGGGGTACGGATGAGCAGTTCTTC. Based on the CDR3 plus reference TRBV9 and TRBJ2-1, the full variable domain is DSGVTQTPKHLITATGQRVTLRCSPRSGDLSVYWYQQSLDQGLQFLIQYYNGEERAKGNILERFSAQQFPDLHSELNLSSLELGDSALYFCASSVEGGTDEQFFGPGTRLTVL.

This clonotype has just a few counts. The chain employs TRBV5-1 and TRBJ2-7; 10 nucleotides match TRBD2. Germline V gives CDR1 SGHRS, CDR2 YFSETQ. The junction had 6 bases not matched to a gene; V was cut back by 3 bases and J by 0 bases. The CDR3 loop spans 16 amino acids. The CDR3 nucleotides read TGCGCCAGCAGCTCGACTAGCGGGCTCAGCTCCTACGAGCAGTACTTC. It codes for CASSSTSGLSSYEQYF.

This clonotype occurred many times. The J gene is TRBJ1-1, the V gene TRBV18; possible D gene TRBD1, 6 bases. Trimming removed 3 bases at V and 0 bases at J, with 14 bases between. The CDR3 totals 16 residues. Looked up from germline, CDR1 is KGHSH and CDR2 is LQKENI. The CDR3 loop reads CASSPDPWTVNTEAFF. In DNA, the CDR3 is TGTGCCAGCTCACCGGATCCGTGGACAGTGAACACTGAAGCTTTCTTT.

This clonotype was counted at least ten times. V gene TRBV19 combines with J gene TRBJ1-5, with no clear D. V was trimmed by 1 base and J by 3 bases, leaving 4 bases between them. CDR3 length: 13 residues. Germline lookup yields CDR1 LNHDA and CDR2 SQIVND (reference sequence). CDR3 DNA sequence: TGTGCCAGTAGTATAGGCCCCAATCAGCCCCAGCATTTT. Encoded protein: CASSIGPNQPQHF.

This chain connects TRBV7-8 to TRBJ2-7; D remains ambiguous. The CDR3 loop spans 13 amino acids. Deletions cut 5 bases from V and 4 bases from J, with 12 bases between. The V gene's germline CDR1 is SGHVS and CDR2 FQNEAQ. CDR3 DNA sequence: TGTGCCAGCAGCCCCCCAGATCTGTACGAGCAGTACTTC. Translating gives CASSPPDLYEQYF.

V usage is TRBV9 and J usage is TRBJ1-6; TRBD1 is a possible D gene (5 bases). The CDR3 runs 13 residues. V lost 3 bases and J 10 bases, leaving 11 bases between the germline ends. Germline V gene data show CDR1 as SGDLS and CDR2 as YYNGEE. The CDR3 region has the DNA TGTGCCAGCAGCGAGGACAATCGATCACCCCTCCACTTT. It codes for CASSEDNRSPLHF. The variable domain in full, with the rest retrieved from reference TRBV9 and TRBJ1-6, is DSGVTQTPKHLITATGQRVTLRCSPRSGDLSVYWYQQSLDQGLQFLIQYYNGEERAKGNILERFSAQQFPDLHSELNLSSLELGDSALYFCASSEDNRSPLHFGNGTRLTVT.

This clonotype has only a few counts. The chain couples TRBV10-1 to TRBJ2-7; 13 bases line up with TRBD2. Germline CDR1 reads WNHNN; CDR2 reads SYGVQD (reference sequence). V shed 3 bases, J shed 1 base, and the junction held 3 bases outside the gene matches. The CDR3 consists of 16 residues. The CDR3 reads CASSDPGLAGSYEQYF. The CDR3, as DNA: TGCGCCAGCAGTGACCCGGGACTAGCGGGATCCTACGAGCAGTACTTC.

The chain couples TRBV27 to TRBJ2-3; tentatively, D is TRBD2 (5 bases). The germline V and J ends were trimmed by 5 bases and 2 bases, with 11 bases remaining between them. CDR1 and CDR2 from the germline V gene are MNHEY and SMNVEV (reference sequence). This CDR3 region has 14 residues. CDR3 region: CASSPLDSTDTQYF. The CDR3 DNA is TGTGCCAGCAGTCCCCTGGACTCCACAGATACGCAGTATTTT.

This clonotype has at least ten counts. The genes are TRBV3-1 and TRBJ1-6; the D is unclear. V was cut by 0 bases and J by 7 bases, with 13 bases left in between. Germline V gene data show CDR1 as LGHDT and CDR2 as YNNKEL (reference sequence). The CDR3 extends over 16 amino acids. The CDR3 DNA reads as TGTGCCAGCAGCCAAGATTTGGGCAGACACAATTCACCCCTCCACTTT. Its translation is CASSQDLGRHNSPLHF.

The V gene is TRBV15, the J gene TRBJ2-5; D is unresolved. Germline values: CDR1 LNHNV, CDR2 YYDKDF (reference sequence). The CDR3 runs 13 residues. The V end lost 0 bases, the J end lost 5 bases, and 7 bases lay between the germline ends. This CDR3 reads CATSRDPEETQYF. CDR3 nucleotide sequence: TGTGCCACCAGCAGAGATCCGGAGGAGACCCAGTACTTC.

The chain joins TRBV24-1 to TRBJ2-5; D may be TRBD2 (6 bases). This CDR3 has 12 amino acids. CDR1 is KGHDR, CDR2 SFDVKD, per germline. Trimming shortened V by 9 bases and J by 4 bases, and 11 bases separated the two germline ends. CDR3 coding DNA: TGTGCCACCGCGGGGCGTCCAGAGACCCAGTACTTC. Protein: CATAGRPETQYF.

V and J are TRBV6-2 or TRBV6-3 and TRBJ2-5; 8 nucleotides match TRBD1. The junction had 8 bases not matched to a gene; V was cut back by 4 bases and J by 4 bases. CDR1 is MNHEY and CDR2 is SVGEGT in the germline V gene. The CDR3 loop spans 15 amino acids. The CDR3 DNA reads TGTGCCAGCAGTTTTCTTGAGGACAGGGTAGAGACCCAGTACTTC. Its protein product is CASSFLEDRVETQYF.

The chain employs TRBV7-9 and TRBJ2-7; 11 bases map to TRBD2. With 5 bases clipped from V and 4 bases from J, the junction kept 4 bases outside the gene matches. Germline V gene sequence: CDR1 SEHNR, CDR2 FQNEAQ (reference sequence). The CDR3 is 14 residues long. The CDR3 region is CASSPLAGGYEQYF. Here the CDR3 DNA reads TGTGCCAGCAGCCCCCTAGCGGGGGGTTACGAGCAGTACTTC.

This clonotype occurred many times. The chain recombines TRBV30 with TRBJ2-1; TRBD1 matches 11 bases. Germline values: CDR1 GTSNPN, CDR2 SVGIG (reference sequence). With V trimmed by 5 bases and J by 8 bases, 11 bases remained unmatched. The length of the CDR3 is 15 residues. The CDR3: CAWGSGTGGVDEQFF. The CDR3, as DNA: TGTGCCTGGGGATCCGGGACAGGGGGTGTCGATGAGCAGTTCTTC.